This passage covers 19 T cell receptor beta chains from one sample sequenced in a study of CD4 T cells in relation to SARS-CoV-2 and coronaviruses. Assay: immunoSEQ multiplex PCR; the TCRdb copy retains only in-frame clones and omits some. The data contain some 68,000 clones, just over 90% of them singletons. The unexposed donors gave CD4+ T cells in about 2011-2018, prior to COVID-19. The sequencing sample was made of naive CD4+ T cells from PBMCs. Subset noted: naive CD4+ T cells isolated by negative enrichment. The receptors originated from a human donor in good health.

The chain employs TRBV5-4 and TRBJ1-2; no clear D gene. CDR3 length equals 16 residues. V was cut by 0 bases and J by 1 base, with 13 bases left in between. The germline V gene encodes CDR1 SGHNT and CDR2 YYREEE (reference sequence). The CDR3 region has the DNA TGTGCCAGCAGCTTGGTCCCCGCACTCCGTAACTATGGCTACACCTTC. Residues: CASSLVPALRNYGYTF.

This rearrangement joins TRBV5-1 to TRBJ2-3; 8 nucleotides agree with TRBD1. Germline V gene lookup returns CDR1 SGHRS and CDR2 YFSETQ. The V and J ends lost 4 bases and 5 bases, in that order; junction bases with no gene match: 12. The CDR3 runs 16 residues. The CDR3 loop is CASSAGVAGGGDTQYF. Written as DNA, the CDR3 is TGCGCCAGCAGCGCCGGGGTGGCAGGGGGCGGAGATACGCAGTATTTT. Full variable domain (missing parts from reference TRBV5-1 and TRBJ2-3): KAGVTQTPRYLIKTRGQQVTLSCSPISGHRSVSWYQQTPGQGLQFLFEYFSETQRNKGNFPGRFSGRQFSNSRSEMNVSTLELGDSALYLCASSAGVAGGGDTQYFGPGTRLTVL.

The rearrangement links TRBV7-9 to TRBJ2-5; D is possibly TRBD1 or TRBD2 (6 bases each). The germline V gene encodes CDR1 SEHNR and CDR2 FQNEAQ (reference sequence). Trimming stripped 3 bases from V and 5 bases from J, with 10 bases between. The CDR3 has 13 amino acids. CDR3 bases: TGTGCCAGCAGCTTGGCCGGGGGCGAGACCCAGTACTTC. Protein: CASSLAGGETQYF.

V is TRBV10-3 and J is TRBJ2-5; D is perhaps TRBD1 (5 bases). This CDR3 is 14 amino acids long. Trimming shortened V by 1 base and J by 2 bases, and 8 bases separated the two germline ends. Per the germline V gene, CDR1 is ENHRY and CDR2 is SYGVKD. CDR3 DNA: TGTGCCATCAGTGAGTTCGACAGACAAGAGACCCAGTACTTC. This sequence encodes CAISEFDRQETQYF.

The V call is TRBV19, the J call TRBJ2-1, with D possibly TRBD1 on 5 matching bases. V lost 5 bases and J lost 6, with 17 bases in between. The CDR3 spans 15 residues. From germline, CDR1 is LNHDA and CDR2 SQIVND (reference sequence). The CDR3 spells CASSSWTSLSNEQFF. The CDR3, as DNA: TGTGCCAGTAGTTCCTGGACATCCCTCTCCAATGAGCAGTTCTTC.

This chain links TRBV27 with TRBJ1-4; tentatively, D is TRBD1 (6 bases). The CDR3 has 15 residues. V lost 4 bases and J lost 3, with 12 bases in between. The germline V gene encodes CDR1 MNHEY and CDR2 SMNVEV (reference sequence). The CDR3 region is CASSSWSGANEKLFF. The CDR3 nucleotides are TGTGCCAGCAGTTCATGGTCAGGGGCTAATGAAAAACTGTTTTTT.

The V gene is TRBV6-6, the J gene TRBJ1-6; 10 nucleotides align to TRBD1. Germline loops: CDR1 MNHNY, CDR2 SVGAGI (reference sequence). This CDR3 region has 15 residues. Germline trimming cut 7 bases from V and 9 bases from J; bases unmatched to any gene: 9. The CDR3 DNA sequence: TGTGCCAGCACCAGGGGTCGGACAGGGGGTTCACCCCTCCACTTT. Protein product: CASTRGRTGGSPLHF.

This clone was counted once. This chain joins TRBV27 and TRBJ1-2; D not resolved. The V gene lost 8 bases and the J gene lost 0 bases, with 13 bases spanning the gap. This CDR3 contains 14 residues. Germline V gene sequence: CDR1 MNHEY, CDR2 SMNVEV (reference sequence). CDR3 sequence: CASSRAAANYGYTF. In nucleotides, the CDR3 is TGTGCCAGCTCCCGCGCGGCAGCTAACTATGGCTACACCTTC.

The chain has TRBV29-1 and TRBJ1-2; a possible D gene is TRBD1 (5 bases). V lost 4 bases and J lost 14, with 8 bases in between. The CDR3 is 8 amino acids. Germline V gene sequence: CDR1 SQVTM, CDR2 ANQGSEA. CDR3 sequence: CSVVGGTF. CDR3 coding DNA: TGCAGCGTTGTGGGGGGTACCTTC.

The chain couples TRBV7-9 to TRBJ1-2; no reliable D call. Germline V gives CDR1 SEHNR, CDR2 FQNEAQ (reference sequence). V was clipped by 5 bases and J by 5 bases, with 15 bases between them. This CDR3 contains 14 residues. The CDR3 bases are TGTGCCAGCAGCCTCCCAGCCCTGCCGTATGGCTACACCTTC. It encodes CASSLPALPYGYTF.

The chain carries TRBV5-6 and TRBJ2-2; 7 bases agree with TRBD2. Germline V CDR1 and CDR2: SGHDT, YYEEEE. The CDR3 has 17 amino acids. The J segment lost 3 bases and the V segment lost 6 bases, leaving 14 bases of the junction unmatched. Written as DNA, the CDR3 is TGTGCCAGCACCCATCGAGGAGGAGCGGGGTACACCGGGGAGCTGTTTTTT. This sequence encodes CASTHRGGAGYTGELFF.

V and J are TRBV9 and TRBJ2-7; the D is unclear. Trimming stripped 0 bases from V and 2 bases from J, with 12 bases between. This CDR3 region has 15 residues. The V gene's germline CDR1 is SGDLS and CDR2 YYNGEE. CDR3 residues: CASSVAPSVAYEQYF. Written as DNA, the CDR3 is TGTGCCAGCAGCGTAGCCCCCAGCGTAGCCTACGAGCAGTACTTC.

This chain connects TRBV9 to TRBJ2-7; a possible D gene is TRBD1 (6 bases). Germline loops: CDR1 SGDLS, CDR2 YYNGEE. The CDR3 loop spans 13 amino acids. Trimming removed 0 bases at V and 9 bases at J, with 13 bases between. The CDR3 sequence is CASSVGQERRQYF. CDR3 in DNA: TGTGCCAGCAGCGTAGGACAGGAACGAAGGCAGTACTTC.

The V call is TRBV5-4, the J call TRBJ2-1, with a possible D match to TRBD1 (6 bases). V lost 0 bases, J lost 2 bases, and 9 bases lay in between. The CDR3 spans 15 residues. Germline lookup yields CDR1 SGHNT and CDR2 YYREEE (reference sequence). The chain's CDR3 is CASSLDTGTYNEQFF. The CDR3 nucleotides are TGTGCCAGCAGCTTGGATACAGGGACCTACAATGAGCAGTTCTTC.

The V and J genes are TRBV30 and TRBJ1-1; D may be TRBD1 (6 bases). The CDR3 is made up of 11 amino acids. V gave up 2 bases and J gave up 11 bases, with 12 bases separating them. CDR1 GTSNPN and CDR2 SVGIG come from the germline V gene (reference sequence). The CDR3 coding sequence is TGTGCCTGGAGTCCGGGACATGAGGCTTTCTTT. It specifies CAWSPGHEAFF.

The rearrangement joins TRBV5-4 to TRBJ1-3; the D is unclear. The germline CDR1 and CDR2 sequences are SGHNT and YYREEE (reference sequence). V lost 4 bases and J 0 bases, leaving 8 bases between the germline ends. There are 14 residues in the CDR3. The CDR3 is CASSPTASGNTIYF. The CDR3 nucleotides read TGTGCCAGCAGCCCCACGGCCTCTGGAAACACCATATATTTT. The entire variable domain, with the rest obtained from reference TRBV5-4 and TRBJ1-3, is as follows: ETGVTQSPTHLIKTRGQQVTLRCSSQSGHNTVSWYQQALGQGPQFIFQYYREEENGRGNFPPRFSGLQFPNYSSELNVNALELDDSALYLCASSPTASGNTIYFGEGSWLTVV.

V usage is TRBV3-1 (or the pseudogene TRBV3-2) and J usage is TRBJ1-4; 7 bases line up with TRBD1. V lost 6 bases and J lost 7; bases outside the gene matches: 8. This CDR3 is built from 14 residues. Germline V lookup: CDR1 LGHDT, CDR2 YNNKEL (reference sequence). The DNA of the CDR3 is TGTGCCAGCAGAAAGAGGGGGCTAGGTGAAAAACTGTTTTTT. This gives the protein CASRKRGLGEKLFF.

For the CDR3, the DNA is TGTGCCAGCAGTCAACGACAGGGGGCGTGGAGCTATGGCTACACCTTC. Amino acids: CASSQRQGAWSYGYTF. The rearrangement links TRBV5-6 to TRBJ1-2, with 10 nucleotides matching TRBD1. V shed 5 bases and J 4 bases; nucleotides not matched to a gene: 11. The CDR3 sequence is 16 residues long. CDR1 and CDR2 (germline): SGHDT, YYEEEE. Full variable domain (missing parts from reference TRBV5-6 and TRBJ1-2): DAGVTQSPTHLIKTRGQQVTLRCSPKSGHDTVSWYQQALGQGPQFIFQYYEEEERQRGNFPDRFSGHQFPNYSSELNVNALLLGDSALYLCASSQRQGAWSYGYTFGSGTRLTVV.

The rearrangement uses TRBV18 and TRBJ2-7; 8 bases are shared with TRBD1. The CDR3 length is 16 residues. Germline V gene data show CDR1 as KGHSH and CDR2 as LQKENI. Unmatched junction bases numbered 12, after V lost 4 bases and J lost 4 bases. As DNA, the CDR3 is TGTGCCAGCTCACTGAGTACAGGGGGAAACTCGTACGAGCAGTACTTC. It is translated as CASSLSTGGNSYEQYF.